The clone carrying this TCR beta chain was observed at least ten times. What it binds is unknown. TCR beta CDR3 was amplified by multiplex PCR, first round ten to eleven cycles, 32 V and 13 J primers. TCRdb recomputed calls from the multiplex PCR reads with MiXCR, one row per CDR3 protein. The sample has some 15,000 distinct CDR3 sequences, about 31% seen once. The data were obtained in a study of immune heterogeneity within non-small cell lung tumors. Background on the study: Of the tumors, a few were squamous cell, roughly 10 non-squamous, and 1 not otherwise specified. Points from the study as a whole: Local T-cell clonality correlated moderately but significantly with local tumor mutational burden (R roughly 0.35). Alongside site-unique high-frequency clones, identical dominant CDR3 beta clonotypes recurred across tumor sites within a patient.

Trimming shortened V by 3 bases and J by 0 bases, and 9 bases separated the two germline ends. Germline CDR1 and CDR2: MGHRA and YSYEKL. The CDR3 extends over 15 amino acids. TCRs were amplified from roughly 600 ng gDNA of bulk tumor per sample. Biopsies that were spaced far apart were taken, several per primary tumor, during surgery. Curative operations were performed on patients who had untreated, newly diagnosed non-small cell lung cancer. The chain is built from TRBV4-1 and TRBJ1-3; possible D gene TRBD1, 5 bases. The sample comprised lung tumor tissue. This TCR came from a woman aged 50 to 65 with non-small cell lung cancer. CDR3 loop: CASSQGVLSGNTIYF. The CDR3 coding sequence is TGCGCCAGCAGCCAGGGGGTACTCTCTGGAAACACCATATATTTT.